This T cell receptor (beta chain) is drawn from a study of beta chain features in type 1 diabetes. The study's findings and limits: TCRB CDR3 length was moderately but significantly reduced in all four CD4+ subsets of Type 1 diabetes patients.

Purities over 98% were achieved in all sorted populations. Reverse transcribing all isolated RNA meant expressed TCRB transcripts were sequenced. Sequencing was performed with immunoSEQ multiplex PCR; in TCRdb, only in-frame clones are kept and a portion is missing. The sample consists of about 700,000 clones, 10% to 15% of them appearing once. This clone was counted only a few times. Its cognate antigen is unknown. V shed 8 bases and J 1 base; nucleotides not matched to a gene: 7. The CDR3 consists of 13 residues. The germline gives CDR1 SQVTM, CDR2 ANQGSEA. Sequencing was done on a sample of naive CD4+ T cells from blood. This receptor was obtained from a man younger than 30 with type 1 diabetes. The chain is built from TRBV29-1 and TRBJ1-1; 7 bases agree with TRBD1. CDR3 DNA: TGCAGCTTCCAGGGACAGCCGAACACTGAAGCTTTCTTT. Protein product: CSFQGQPNTEAFF.